The rows below give T cell receptor beta chains drawn from one sample of a study of molecular identifiers for immune sequencing clone quantification. TCRdb analysed the PCR reads with MiXCR anew, one entry per CDR3 protein. This sample has more than 250,000 distinct CDR3 sequences, with about a fifth found just once. Sample: naive CD8+ T cells from blood, with Jurkat cell RNA spiked in. These receptors all come from a human donor in good health. Some libraries in this study had Jurkat cell RNA spiked in. The CDR3 runs from the conserved cysteine through the conserved F or W. A D gene is named only where the DNA matches it firmly. The size entry is marked missing in some rows and otherwise reads once, few, many or a size class.

v_gene	d_gene	j_gene	abundance	CDR3aa	CDR3nt
TRBV12-3/TRBV12-4	.	TRBJ1-1	many	CASSFWNTEAFF	TGTGCCAGCAGTTTTTGGAACACTGAAGCTTTCTTT
TRBV30	.	TRBJ2-3	many	CAWSVLLYTDTQYF	TGTGCCTGGAGTGTATTACTGTACACAGATACGCAGTATTTT
TRBV5-4	.	TRBJ1-2	.	CASSLDGAGGYTF	TGTGCCAGCAGCTTGGATGGGGCTGGTGGCTACACCTTC
TRBV19	.	TRBJ1-1	.	CASTPGSHTEAFF	TGTGCCAGTACCCCAGGGTCCCACACTGAAGCTTTCTTT
TRBV20-1	.	TRBJ1-4	.	CSARDWRGSNEKLFF	TGCAGTGCTAGAGATTGGCGGGGTTCGAATGAAAAACTGTTTTTT
TRBV28	.	TRBJ1-5	many	CASSTPGVGQPQHF	TGTGCCAGCAGCACCCCAGGGGTCGGGCAGCCCCAGCATTTT
TRBV5-3	.	TRBJ2-7	.	CASSNWDGTYEQYF	TGTGCCAGCAGCAACTGGGACGGTACCTACGAGCAGTACTTC
TRBV29-1	.	TRBJ2-7	few	CSVVYRGEQYF	TGCAGCGTTGTGTACCGCGGCGAGCAGTACTTC
TRBV3-1	.	TRBJ2-2	few	CASSQASGTPFNTGELFF	TGTGCCAGCAGCCAAGCCTCCGGGACCCCTTTTAACACCGGGGAGCTGTTTTTT
TRBV30	TRBD1	TRBJ2-5	many	CAWQSGTEETQYF	TGTGCCTGGCAATCCGGGACAGAAGAGACCCAGTACTTC
TRBV7-2	.	TRBJ2-7	many	CASSLALPTLEQYF	TGTGCCAGCAGCTTAGCGCTTCCGACTTTGGAGCAGTACTTC
TRBV6-2/TRBV6-3	TRBD2	TRBJ2-7	few	CASSSTGTRSTYEQYF	TGTGCCAGCAGTTCCACCGGGACTAGGAGTACCTACGAGCAGTACTTC
TRBV6-1	.	TRBJ1-1	.	CASSPRGSTEAFF	TGTGCCAGCAGCCCCAGGGGCTCCACTGAAGCTTTCTTT
TRBV12-3/TRBV12-4	TRBD1	TRBJ1-1	many	CASSLGAGGPAFF	TGTGCCAGCAGTTTAGGCGCAGGGGGCCCGGCTTTCTTT
TRBV24-1	TRBD1	TRBJ1-1	.	CATSEGTGRKAFF	TGTGCCACCAGTGAAGGGACAGGGAGGAAAGCTTTCTTT
TRBV7-6	TRBD2	TRBJ2-3	many	CASSSVPSGDRTSTDTQYF	TGTGCCAGCAGCTCCGTACCTAGCGGGGACCGCACTAGCACAGATACGCAGTATTTT
TRBV9	TRBD2	TRBJ2-3	few	CASSPYGGEEDTQYF	TGTGCCAGCAGCCCCTATGGGGGGGAGGAAGATACACAGTATTTT
TRBV11-3	.	TRBJ1-1	.	CASTPGGSGRAFF	TGTGCCAGCACCCCTGGAGGCTCAGGGAGAGCTTTCTTT
TRBV11-2	.	TRBJ1-1	.	CASSSIGPEASF	TGTGCCAGCAGCTCGATAGGACCTGAAGCTTCCTTT
TRBV2	TRBD1	TRBJ2-3	many	CASPGTGTTDTQYF	TGTGCCAGTCCGGGGACAGGGACCACAGATACGCAGTATTTT
TRBV7-9	TRBD1	TRBJ2-3	few	CASSDRGQGSYLGTDTQYF	TGTGCCAGCAGCGATAGAGGACAGGGGAGTTATTTAGGCACAGATACGCAGTATTTT
TRBV7-7	.	TRBJ2-5	many	CASSLDWGQETQYF	TGTGCCAGCAGCTTAGATTGGGGGCAAGAGACCCAGTACTTC
TRBV5-6	.	TRBJ2-4	many	CASSLRGTSGPKNIQYF	TGTGCCAGCAGCTTGAGGGGGACCAGCGGGCCCAAAAACATTCAGTACTTC
TRBV4-3	.	TRBJ2-7	few	CASSQDGPGDREQYF	TGCGCCAGCAGCCAAGACGGCCCAGGGGATCGCGAGCAGTACTTC
TRBV7-6	TRBD2	TRBJ2-5	many	CASSPVVAGAQETQYF	TGTGCCAGCAGCCCCGTGGTAGCGGGGGCCCAAGAGACCCAGTACTTC
TRBV20-1	.	TRBJ2-3	many	CSAREPLLPEDTQYF	TGCAGTGCTAGAGAGCCTCTCCTCCCTGAGGATACGCAGTATTTT
TRBV7-9	.	TRBJ1-1	many	CASSPIATEAFF	TGTGCCAGCAGCCCAATCGCCACTGAAGCTTTCTTT
TRBV7-2	TRBD1	TRBJ2-5	.	CASSFTTGGLQETQYF	TGTGCCAGCAGCTTCACGACAGGGGGTCTCCAAGAGACCCAGTACTTC
TRBV7-9	TRBD1	TRBJ2-1	many	CASSMDRGQDEQFF	TGTGCCAGCAGCATGGACAGGGGCCAGGATGAGCAGTTCTTC
TRBV9	TRBD1	TRBJ2-7	many	CASSVSGDRTYEQYF	TGTGCCAGCAGCGTATCTGGGGACAGAACCTACGAGCAGTACTTC
TRBV2	TRBD2	TRBJ2-7	many	CASSGGGYEQYF	TGTGCCAGCAGTGGGGGGGGCTACGAGCAGTACTTC
TRBV20-1	.	TRBJ2-7	many	CSASSQNSYEQYF	TGCAGTGCTAGTTCGCAGAACTCCTACGAGCAGTACTTC
TRBV6-2/TRBV6-3	.	TRBJ1-1	many	CASSYWRRDPAAEAFF	TGTGCCAGCAGTTACTGGAGAAGGGACCCGGCGGCTGAAGCTTTCTTT
TRBV11-2	.	TRBJ1-6	few	CASSPGAYNSPLHF	TGTGCCAGCAGCCCGGGAGCCTATAATTCACCCCTCCACTTT
TRBV6-2/TRBV6-3	.	TRBJ1-5	many	CASSDRTNQPQHF	TGTGCCAGCAGTGATAGAACCAATCAGCCCCAGCATTTT
TRBV28	.	TRBJ2-5	many	CASSFKYQETQYF	TGTGCCAGCAGTTTCAAGTACCAAGAGACCCAGTACTTC
TRBV20-1	.	TRBJ1-1	many	CSARDQINTEAFF	TGCAGTGCTAGAGATCAAATAAACACTGAAGCTTTCTTT
TRBV29-1	.	TRBJ2-5	many	CSVGDNLFTIQETQYF	TGCAGCGTTGGAGACAATCTATTTACGATCCAAGAGACCCAGTACTTC
TRBV4-1	TRBD1	TRBJ2-7	few	CASSQEPGQGGTYEQYF	TGCGCCAGCAGCCAAGAGCCCGGACAGGGTGGGACCTACGAGCAGTACTTC
TRBV10-3	.	TRBJ1-1	.	CATGPLGTEAFF	TGTGCCACCGGGCCTTTGGGCACTGAAGCTTTCTTT
TRBV7-3	TRBD2	TRBJ2-1	many	CASSPEDIAGVRNEQFF	TGTGCCAGCAGCCCCGAGGATATAGCGGGAGTAAGAAATGAGCAGTTCTTC
TRBV6-2/TRBV6-3	.	TRBJ2-3	few	CASSYYSGVSTDTQYF	TGTGCCAGCAGTTACTATTCCGGGGTTAGCACAGATACGCAGTATTTT
TRBV20-1	.	TRBJ1-1	.	CSARESGQNTEAFF	TGCAGTGCTAGAGAATCCGGACAGAACACTGAAGCTTTCTTT
TRBV6-1	.	TRBJ2-1	.	CAGMRDRTYNEQFF	TGTGCCGGAATGCGGGACAGAACCTACAATGAGCAGTTCTTC
TRBV7-6	.	TRBJ1-1	many	CASSLGTQSMNTEAFF	TGTGCCAGCAGCTTAGGTACCCAGTCCATGAACACTGAAGCTTTCTTT
TRBV4-3	TRBD1	TRBJ1-3	many	CASSAGQGNTIYF	TGCGCCAGCAGCGCGGGACAGGGAAACACCATATATTTT
TRBV29-1	.	TRBJ2-2	many	CSAYQGMNTGELFF	TGCAGCGCGTACCAGGGGATGAACACCGGGGAGCTGTTTTTT
TRBV25-1	.	TRBJ2-7	many	CASSTLGGREQYF	TGTGCCAGCAGCACCCTCGGAGGGCGCGAGCAGTACTTC
TRBV11-2	.	TRBJ2-3	many	CASSFRGRLTDTQYF	TGTGCCAGCAGCTTTCGTGGACGTCTCACAGATACGCAGTATTTT
TRBV7-9	.	TRBJ2-3	many	CASSLGTYVDGDTQYF	TGTGCCAGCAGCTTAGGGACCTACGTAGACGGAGATACGCAGTATTTT
TRBV5-1	TRBD2	TRBJ2-5	many	CASSLTSGGGETQYF	TGCGCCAGCAGCTTGACTAGCGGGGGCGGAGAGACCCAGTACTTC